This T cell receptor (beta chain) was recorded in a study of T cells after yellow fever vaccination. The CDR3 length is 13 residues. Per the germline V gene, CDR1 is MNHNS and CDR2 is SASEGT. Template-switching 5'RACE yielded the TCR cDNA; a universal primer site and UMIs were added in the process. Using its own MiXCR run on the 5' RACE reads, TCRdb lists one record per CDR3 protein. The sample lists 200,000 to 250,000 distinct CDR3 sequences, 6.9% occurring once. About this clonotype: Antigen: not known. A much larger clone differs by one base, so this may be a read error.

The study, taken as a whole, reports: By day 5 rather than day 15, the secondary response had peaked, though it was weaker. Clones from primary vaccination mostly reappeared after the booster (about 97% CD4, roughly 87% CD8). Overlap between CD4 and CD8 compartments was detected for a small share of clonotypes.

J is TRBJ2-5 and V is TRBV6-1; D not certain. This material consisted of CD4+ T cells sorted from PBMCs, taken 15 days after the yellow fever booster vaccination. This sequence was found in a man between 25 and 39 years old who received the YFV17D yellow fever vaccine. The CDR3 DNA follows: TGTGCCAGCAGTCAAGCGCGTCATGAGACCCAGTACTTC. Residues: CASSQARHETQYF.